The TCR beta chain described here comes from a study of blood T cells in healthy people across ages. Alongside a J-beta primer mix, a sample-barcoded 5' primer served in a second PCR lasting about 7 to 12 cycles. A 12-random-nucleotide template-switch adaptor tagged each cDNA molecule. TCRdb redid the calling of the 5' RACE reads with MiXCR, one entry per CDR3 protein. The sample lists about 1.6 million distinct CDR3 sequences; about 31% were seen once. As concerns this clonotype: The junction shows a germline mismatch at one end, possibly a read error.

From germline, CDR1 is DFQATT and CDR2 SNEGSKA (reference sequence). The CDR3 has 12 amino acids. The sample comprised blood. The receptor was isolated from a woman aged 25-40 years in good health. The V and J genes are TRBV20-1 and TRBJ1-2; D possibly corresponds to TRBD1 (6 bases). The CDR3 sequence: CNARGRGYGYTF. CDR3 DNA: TGCAATGCTAGAGGCAGGGGCTATGGCTACACCTTC.